The rows below give T cell receptor beta chains drawn from one sample of a study of CD8 T cells in ankylosing spondylitis. Using its own MiXCR run on the 5' RACE reads, TCRdb lists one record per CDR3 protein. Of 69,000 or so distinct CDR3 sequences listed, under 5.5% were seen once; the top ten hold 2% to 2.5%. The sample comprised blood, either unsorted or a sorted T cell fraction (not recorded which). All receptors come from a male donor with ankylosing spondylitis or in good health (not recorded which). Each CDR3 is given with its conserved first and last residue. Each record gives: J gene, clone size, V gene, D gene, CDR3 DNA, CDR3 protein. A D gene is named only where the DNA matches it firmly. Not all rows give a size; the values are once, few, many and, for expanded clones, a class.

TRBJ2-7,many,TRBV20-1,TRBD1,TGCAGTGCTAGAGATCTAAGGACAGGGAGCTCCTACGAGCAGTACTTC,CSARDLRTGSSYEQYF
TRBJ2-3,many,TRBV7-6,.,TGTGCCAGCAGCCCGCCACGGGGTATGGATACGCAGTATTTT,CASSPPRGMDTQYF
TRBJ2-7,many,TRBV24-1,.,TGTGCCACCAGTGACCGTGGCGTAGCCGGTGGGTCCTACGAGCAGTACTTC,CATSDRGVAGGSYEQYF
TRBJ1-1,many,TRBV15,.,TGTGCCACCAGCAGAAGGGAGCTAGAGAACACTGAAGCTTTCTTT,CATSRRELENTEAFF
TRBJ2-5,many,TRBV27,.,TGTGCCAGCAGTCCACTAGAGGCCTCGGGGTCAGAGACCCAGTACTTC,CASSPLEASGSETQYF
TRBJ1-2,many,TRBV10-3,.,TGTGCCATCAAATCGATGGCAGGCTACACCTTC,CAIKSMAGYTF
TRBJ2-5,many,TRBV9,.,TGTGCCAGCAGCGTAACTTGGACAGAGACCCAGTACTTC,CASSVTWTETQYF
TRBJ2-1,many,TRBV30,TRBD2,TGTGCCTGGAGTAGTGGTAGCGGGGGGCACAATGAGCAGTTCTTC,CAWSSGSGGHNEQFF
TRBJ1-6,many,TRBV20-1,.,TGCAGTGCTAGTAGGGGGGTTGATAGGTCACCCCTCCACTTT,CSASRGVDRSPLHF
TRBJ2-1,many,TRBV7-8,TRBD1,TGTGCCAGCAGCTTAGCCCAGGGGGCGTACAATGAGCAGTTCTTC,CASSLAQGAYNEQFF
TRBJ2-4,many,TRBV7-2,.,TGTGCCAGCAGCCAGACTGGACAAGAAAACATTCAGTACTTC,CASSQTGQENIQYF
TRBJ2-3,many,TRBV7-3,.,TGTGCCAGCAGCTTAACGGCGGGCACAGATACGCAGTATTTT,CASSLTAGTDTQYF
TRBJ2-1,many,TRBV27,TRBD2,TGTGCCAGCAGTCAAACCGCGGGGGGGGCTCTGGGCAATGAGCAGTTCTTC,CASSQTAGGALGNEQFF
TRBJ2-1,many,TRBV28,TRBD2,TGTGCCAGCAGTTTACAGCGGGGGGATTACAATGAGCAGTTCTTC,CASSLQRGDYNEQFF
TRBJ2-1,many,TRBV14,TRBD2,TGTGCCAGCAGTAAAGCAACGGGGGGGCTTGGTGAGCAGTTCTTC,CASSKATGGLGEQFF
TRBJ2-7,many,TRBV20-1,TRBD2,TGCAGTGCTAGAGGGAGCGGGGGGGCCTCCGGCGAGCAGTACTTC,CSARGSGGASGEQYF
TRBJ2-7,many,TRBV29-1,.,TGCAGCGCCGAAGCCACAGGGACCGAGCAGTACTTC,CSAEATGTEQYF
TRBJ2-7,many,TRBV12-3/TRBV12-4,.,TGTGCCAGCAGTCCTCTGGGGGGGCCGGTCCGCGAGCAGTACTTC,CASSPLGGPVREQYF
TRBJ1-4,many,TRBV20-1,.,TGCAGTGCTGAGGCGATTGCAACTAATGAAAAACTGTTTTTT,CSAEAIATNEKLFF
TRBJ2-1,few,TRBV7-9,.,TGTGCCAGCAGCCCCAGAGCCGGCACAGGCCTCTACAATGAGCAGTTCTTC,CASSPRAGTGLYNEQFF
TRBJ1-1,many,TRBV19,.,TGTGCCAGTAGTATATCTGACAGGCTGAACACTGAAGCTTTCTTT,CASSISDRLNTEAFF
TRBJ2-7,many,TRBV3-1,.,TGTGCCAGCAGCCAAGCCCACGAGCAGTACTTC,CASSQAHEQYF
TRBJ1-5,many,TRBV2,TRBD1,TGTGCCAGCAGTGATCGGTGGGGGAGGGCAGGGGGCGATCAGCCCCAGCATTTT,CASSDRWGRAGGDQPQHF
TRBJ1-5,many,TRBV10-3,.,TGTGCCATCAGTGAAAGGGGGCAGCCCCAGCATTTT,CAISERGQPQHF
TRBJ2-1,many,TRBV2,.,TGTGCCGGCGGGACAGTCTACAATGAGCAGTTCTTC,CAGGTVYNEQFF
TRBJ1-1,many,TRBV5-1,TRBD1,TGCGCCAGCAGCTTCACAGGGGGCAGTGGGAACACTGAAGCTTTCTTT,CASSFTGGSGNTEAFF
TRBJ2-3,many,TRBV20-1,.,TGCAGTGCTGATATTGTTCCCACCCCCCTTCCCTGGACGCAGTATTTT,CSADIVPTPLPWTQYF
TRBJ2-7,many,TRBV10-3,.,TGTGCCATCGGGCTAGCCTCCTACGAGCAGTACTTC,CAIGLASYEQYF
TRBJ1-1,many,TRBV7-8,TRBD1,TGTGCCAGCAGCCGACTGACAGGGGGGAACACTGAAGCTTTCTTT,CASSRLTGGNTEAFF
TRBJ2-7,many,TRBV13,.,TGTGCCAGCAGCTTAAGCTCCAACGAGCAGTACTTC,CASSLSSNEQYF
TRBJ1-1,many,TRBV5-1,TRBD1,TGCGCCAGCAGCTTGGAAGTCCAGGGGGCGAACACTGAAGCTTTCTTT,CASSLEVQGANTEAFF
TRBJ2-1,many,TRBV5-1,.,TGCGCCAGCAGCTTGGACGCGGGGAGCTCCTACAATGAGCAGTTCTTC,CASSLDAGSSYNEQFF
TRBJ2-1,many,TRBV20-1,TRBD2,TGCAGTGGGGTGCTAGCGGGTTCCTACAATGAGCAGTTCTTC,CSGVLAGSYNEQFF
TRBJ1-6,many,TRBV6-2/TRBV6-3,.,TGTGCCAGCAGTTTAAGATTTGTGAATTCACCCCTCCACTTT,CASSLRFVNSPLHF
TRBJ2-5,many,TRBV7-2,.,TGTGCCAGCAGCTGGTCGCAAGAGACCCAGTACTTC,CASSWSQETQYF
TRBJ2-1,many,TRBV7-2,TRBD2,TGTGCCAGCAGCTTAGGGGGCCTAGCGGGGGCTGAGCAGTTCTTC,CASSLGGLAGAEQFF
TRBJ2-7,many,TRBV7-9,.,TGTGCCAGCAGCCAACCGGACATCTCCTACGAGCAGTACTTC,CASSQPDISYEQYF
TRBJ2-7,many,TRBV11-2,.,TGTGCCAGCAGCTTAGATCAGATGCCATCTAGGCGCTACGAGCAGTACTTC,CASSLDQMPSRRYEQYF
TRBJ2-3,many,TRBV20-1,.,TGCAGTGCTAGAGCGCTAGCCACAGATACGCAGTATTTT,CSARALATDTQYF
TRBJ1-5,.,TRBV12-3/TRBV12-4,TRBD1,TGTGCCAGCAGTCGGCGGACAGGAAGCAATCAGCCCCAGCATTTT,CASSRRTGSNQPQHF
TRBJ2-1,many,TRBV10-3,.,TGTGCCACCACACAGTCGCGCGGGGCCAGCTCCTACAATGAGCAGTTCTTC,CATTQSRGASSYNEQFF
TRBJ1-2,many,TRBV12-3/TRBV12-4,.,TGTGCCAGCAGTTTATGGGGAATGAGTAACTATGGCTACACCTTC,CASSLWGMSNYGYTF
TRBJ2-6,few,TRBV3-1,.,TGTGCCAGCAGCCATCTTGGGCTGGGGGGTGGGGCCAACGTCCTGACTTTC,CASSHLGLGGGANVLTF
TRBJ1-2,many,TRBV28,.,TGTGCCGCAACCCGACAGTCTGGCTTCGGCTACACCTTC,CAATRQSGFGYTF
TRBJ2-1,many,TRBV11-2,TRBD2,TGTGCCAGCAGCTTGCAACCCGGGACTAGCGGGGGGAAAAACTCCTACAATGAGCAGTTCTTC,CASSLQPGTSGGKNSYNEQFF
TRBJ2-5,many,TRBV5-1,TRBD2,TGCGCCAGCAGCTCGACGGGGGGACTCGAAGAGACCCAGTACTTC,CASSSTGGLEETQYF
TRBJ2-5,many,TRBV7-9,.,TGTGCCAGCAGCTTACGGGAAATATCAGAGACCCAGTACTTC,CASSLREISETQYF
TRBJ2-1,many,TRBV4-2,TRBD2,TGTGCCAGCAGCCCTTCGGTGGCGGGGGGCTCCTACAATGAGCAGTTCTTC,CASSPSVAGGSYNEQFF
TRBJ2-1,many,TRBV5-1,.,TGCGCCAGCAGCGACGGGCGGGGGCCCCTGAATGAGCAGTTCTTC,CASSDGRGPLNEQFF
TRBJ2-3,many,TRBV29-1,TRBD2,TGCAGCGTTGCAGATAGCGGGGGTGCAGATACGCAGTATTTT,CSVADSGGADTQYF
TRBJ1-1,many,TRBV11-2,TRBD1,TGTGCCAGCTCCGGACAGGGGATGAACACTGAAGCTTTCTTT,CASSGQGMNTEAFF
TRBJ2-7,.,TRBV18,.,TGTGCCAGCTCACCTCCGGACTTTCCCTACGAGCAGTACTTC,CASSPPDFPYEQYF
TRBJ2-1,many,TRBV29-1,TRBD2,TGCAGCGGATCCGGGACTAGCGGGGGGCCGCAAGATGAGCAGTTCTTC,CSGSGTSGGPQDEQFF